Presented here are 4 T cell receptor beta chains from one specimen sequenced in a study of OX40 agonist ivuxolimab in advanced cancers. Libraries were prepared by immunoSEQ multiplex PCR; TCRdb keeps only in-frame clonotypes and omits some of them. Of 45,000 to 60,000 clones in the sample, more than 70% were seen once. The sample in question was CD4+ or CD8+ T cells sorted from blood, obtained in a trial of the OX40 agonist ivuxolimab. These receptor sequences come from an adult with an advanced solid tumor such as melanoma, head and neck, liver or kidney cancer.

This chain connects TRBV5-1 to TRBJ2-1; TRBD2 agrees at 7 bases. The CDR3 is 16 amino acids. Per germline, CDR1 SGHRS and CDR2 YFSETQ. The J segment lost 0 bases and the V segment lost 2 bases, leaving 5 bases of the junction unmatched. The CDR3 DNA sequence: TGCGCCAGCAGCTTCGTGCCTAGCGGCTCCTACAATGAGCAGTTCTTC. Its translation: CASSFVPSGSYNEQFF.

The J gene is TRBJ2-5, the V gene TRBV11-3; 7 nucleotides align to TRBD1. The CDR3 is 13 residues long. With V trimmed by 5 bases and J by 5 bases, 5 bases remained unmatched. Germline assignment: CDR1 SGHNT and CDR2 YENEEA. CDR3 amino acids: CASSRQGRETQYF. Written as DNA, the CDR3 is TGTGCCAGCAGCCGACAGGGACGGGAGACCCAGTACTTC.

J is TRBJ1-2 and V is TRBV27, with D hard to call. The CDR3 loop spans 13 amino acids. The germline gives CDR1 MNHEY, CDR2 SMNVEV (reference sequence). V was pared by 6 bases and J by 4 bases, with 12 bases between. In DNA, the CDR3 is TGTGCCAGCAGATTCGACACAAGCTATGGCTACACCTTC. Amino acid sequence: CASRFDTSYGYTF.

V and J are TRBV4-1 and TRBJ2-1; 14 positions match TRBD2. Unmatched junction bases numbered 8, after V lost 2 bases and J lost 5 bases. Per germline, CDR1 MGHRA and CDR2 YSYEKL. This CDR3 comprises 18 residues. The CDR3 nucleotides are TGCGCCAGCAGCCAAATTGATCTGGGACTAGCGGGAGACAATGAGCAGTTCTTC. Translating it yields CASSQIDLGLAGDNEQFF.